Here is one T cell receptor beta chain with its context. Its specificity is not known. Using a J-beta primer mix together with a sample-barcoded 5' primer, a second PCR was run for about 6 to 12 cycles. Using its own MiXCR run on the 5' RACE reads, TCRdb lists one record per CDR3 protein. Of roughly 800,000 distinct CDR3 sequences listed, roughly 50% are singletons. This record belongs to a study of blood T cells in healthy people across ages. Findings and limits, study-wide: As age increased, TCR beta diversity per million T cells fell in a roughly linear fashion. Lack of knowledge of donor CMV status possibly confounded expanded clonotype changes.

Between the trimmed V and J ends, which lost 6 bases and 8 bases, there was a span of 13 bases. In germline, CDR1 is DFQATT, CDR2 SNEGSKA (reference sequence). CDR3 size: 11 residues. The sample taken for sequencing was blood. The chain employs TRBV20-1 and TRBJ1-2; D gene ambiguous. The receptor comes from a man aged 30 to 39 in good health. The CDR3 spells CSAVPPRGYTF. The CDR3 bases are TGCAGTGCCGTCCCCCCCCGGGGCTACACCTTC.